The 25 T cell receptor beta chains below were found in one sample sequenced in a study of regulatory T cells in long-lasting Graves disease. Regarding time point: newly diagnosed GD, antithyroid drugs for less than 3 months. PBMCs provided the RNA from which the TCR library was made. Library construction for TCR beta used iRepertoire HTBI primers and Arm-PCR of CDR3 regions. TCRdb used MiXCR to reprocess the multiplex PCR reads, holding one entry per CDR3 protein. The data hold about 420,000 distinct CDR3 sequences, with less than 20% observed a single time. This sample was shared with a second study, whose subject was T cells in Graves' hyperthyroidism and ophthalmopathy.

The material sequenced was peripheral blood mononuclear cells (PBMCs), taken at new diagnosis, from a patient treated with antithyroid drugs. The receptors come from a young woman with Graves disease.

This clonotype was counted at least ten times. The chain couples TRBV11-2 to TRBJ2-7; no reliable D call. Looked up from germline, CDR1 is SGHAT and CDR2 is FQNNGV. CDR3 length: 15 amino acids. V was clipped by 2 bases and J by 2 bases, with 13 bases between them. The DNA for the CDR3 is TGTGCCAGCAGCTTACACCAATCTTACGCCTACGAGCAGTACTTC. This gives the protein CASSLHQSYAYEQYF.

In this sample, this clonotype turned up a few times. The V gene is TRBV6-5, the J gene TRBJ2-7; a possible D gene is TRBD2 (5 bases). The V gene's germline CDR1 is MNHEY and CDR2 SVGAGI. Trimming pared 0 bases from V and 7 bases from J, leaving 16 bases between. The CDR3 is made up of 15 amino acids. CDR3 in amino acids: CASSYSTRNRGEQYF. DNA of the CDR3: TGTGCCAGCAGTTACTCCACTAGAAACCGGGGTGAGCAGTACTTC.

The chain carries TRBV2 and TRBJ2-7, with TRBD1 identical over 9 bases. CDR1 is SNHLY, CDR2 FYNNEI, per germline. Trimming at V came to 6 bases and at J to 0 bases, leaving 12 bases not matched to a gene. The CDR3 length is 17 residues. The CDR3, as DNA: TGTGCCAGCAGCCTTCCTACTGGGACAGGGACCTCCTACGAGCAGTACTTC. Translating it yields CASSLPTGTGTSYEQYF.

DNA of the CDR3: TGCAGCGTTGGAGGTGAAAAACTGTTTTTT. This gives the protein CSVGGEKLFF. This rearrangement joins TRBV29-1 to TRBJ1-4, with D unclear. The CDR3 covers 10 residues. V was cut by 4 bases and J by 7 bases, with 4 bases left in between. Per germline, CDR1 SQVTM and CDR2 ANQGSEA.

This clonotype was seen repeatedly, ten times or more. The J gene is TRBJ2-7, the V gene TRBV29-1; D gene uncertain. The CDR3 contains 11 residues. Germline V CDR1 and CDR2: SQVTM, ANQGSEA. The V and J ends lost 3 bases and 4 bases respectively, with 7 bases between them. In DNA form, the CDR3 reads TGCAGCGTTGAGAGCAGTTACGAGCAGTACTTC. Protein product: CSVESSYEQYF.

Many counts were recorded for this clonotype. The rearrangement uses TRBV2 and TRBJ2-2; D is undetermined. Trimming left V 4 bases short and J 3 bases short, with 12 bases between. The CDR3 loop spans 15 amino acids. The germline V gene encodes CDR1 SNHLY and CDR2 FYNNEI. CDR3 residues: CASSAVVSYTGELFF. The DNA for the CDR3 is TGTGCCAGCAGTGCAGTAGTCTCGTACACCGGGGAGCTGTTTTTT. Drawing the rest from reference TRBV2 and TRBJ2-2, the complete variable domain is EPEVTQTPSHQVTQMGQEVILRCVPISNHLYFYWYRQILGQKVEFLVSFYNNEISEKSEIFDDQFSVERPDGSNFTLKIRSTKLEDSAMYFCASSAVVSYTGELFFGEGSRLTVL.

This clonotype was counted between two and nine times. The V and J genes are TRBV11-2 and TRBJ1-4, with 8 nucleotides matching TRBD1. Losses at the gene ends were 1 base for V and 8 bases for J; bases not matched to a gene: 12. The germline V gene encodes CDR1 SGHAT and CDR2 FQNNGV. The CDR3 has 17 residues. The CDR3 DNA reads TGTGCCAGCAGCTTAGTGGGCCAGGGGGCCGCGAGCGAAAAACTGTTTTTT. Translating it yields CASSLVGQGAASEKLFF.

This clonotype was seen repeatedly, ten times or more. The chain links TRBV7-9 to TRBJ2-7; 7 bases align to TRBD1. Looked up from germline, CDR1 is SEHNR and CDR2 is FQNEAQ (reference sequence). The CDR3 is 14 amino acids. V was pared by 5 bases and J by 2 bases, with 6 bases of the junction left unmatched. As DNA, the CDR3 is TGTGCCAGCAGCCCAGGACAGGCCCCCTACGAGCAGTACTTC. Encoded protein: CASSPGQAPYEQYF. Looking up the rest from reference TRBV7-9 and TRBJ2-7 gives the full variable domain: DTGVSQNPRHKITKRGQNVTFRCDPISEHNRLYWYRQTLGQGPEFLTYFQNEAQLEKSRLLSDRFSAERPKGSFSTLEIQRTEQGDSAMYLCASSPGQAPYEQYFGPGTRLTVT.

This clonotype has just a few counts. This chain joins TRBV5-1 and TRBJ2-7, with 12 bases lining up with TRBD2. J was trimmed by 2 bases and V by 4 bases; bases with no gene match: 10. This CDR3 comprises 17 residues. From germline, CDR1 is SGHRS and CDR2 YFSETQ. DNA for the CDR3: TGCGCCAGCAGCATCGGACTAGCGGGAATGGGAACCTACGAGCAGTACTTC. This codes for CASSIGLAGMGTYEQYF. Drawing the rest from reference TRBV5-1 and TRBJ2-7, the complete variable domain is KAGVTQTPRYLIKTRGQQVTLSCSPISGHRSVSWYQQTPGQGLQFLFEYFSETQRNKGNFPGRFSGRQFSNSRSEMNVSTLELGDSALYLCASSIGLAGMGTYEQYFGPGTRLTVT.

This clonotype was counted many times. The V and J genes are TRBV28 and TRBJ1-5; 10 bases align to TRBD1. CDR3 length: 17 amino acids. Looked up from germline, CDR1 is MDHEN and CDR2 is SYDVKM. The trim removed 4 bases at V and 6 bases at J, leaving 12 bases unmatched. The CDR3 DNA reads TGTGCCAGCAGTTATTTAGACAGGGGGCCCTCCTCTCAGCCCCAGCATTTT. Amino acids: CASSYLDRGPSSQPQHF.

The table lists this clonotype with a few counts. DNA of the CDR3: TGTGCCAGCAGTTCGGTCGGATGGATGAACAATGAGCAGTTCTTC. It codes for CASSSVGWMNNEQFF. The V call is TRBV6-2 or TRBV6-3, the J call TRBJ2-1; D is uncertain. The CDR3 consists of 15 residues. With 4 bases removed from V and 5 bases from J, the gap between germline ends came to 15 bases. Germline V gene data show CDR1 as MNHEY and CDR2 as SVGEGT.

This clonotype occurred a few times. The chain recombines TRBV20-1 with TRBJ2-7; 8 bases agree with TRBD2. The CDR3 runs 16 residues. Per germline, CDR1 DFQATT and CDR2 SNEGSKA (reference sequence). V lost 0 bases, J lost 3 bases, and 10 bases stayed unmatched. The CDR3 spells CSARDLYREGRYEQYF. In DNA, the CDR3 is TGCAGTGCTAGAGATCTTTATCGGGAGGGCCGCTACGAGCAGTACTTC.

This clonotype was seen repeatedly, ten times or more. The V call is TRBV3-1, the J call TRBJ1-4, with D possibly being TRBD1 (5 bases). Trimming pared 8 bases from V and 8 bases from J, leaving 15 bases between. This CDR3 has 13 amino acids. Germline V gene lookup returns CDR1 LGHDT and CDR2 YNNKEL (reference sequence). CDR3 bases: TGTGCCAGCCTGTCGAGGGGCGAGGAAAAACTGTTTTTT. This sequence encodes CASLSRGEEKLFF. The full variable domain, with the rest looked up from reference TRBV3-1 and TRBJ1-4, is DTAVSQTPKYLVTQMGNDKSIKCEQNLGHDTMYWYKQDSKKFLKIMFSYNNKELIINETVPNRFSPKSPDKAHLNLHINSLELGDSAVYFCASLSRGEEKLFFGSGTQLSVL.

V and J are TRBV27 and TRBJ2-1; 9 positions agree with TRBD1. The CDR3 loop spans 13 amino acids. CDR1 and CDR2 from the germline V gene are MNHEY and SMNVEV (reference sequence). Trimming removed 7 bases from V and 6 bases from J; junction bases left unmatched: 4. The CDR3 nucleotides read TGTGCCAGCACGACAGGGGGGAGCAATGAGCAGTTCTTC. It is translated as CASTTGGSNEQFF.

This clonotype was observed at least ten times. CDR3: CASSPGTASTDTQYF. CDR3 coding DNA: TGTGCCAGCTCACCCGGGACCGCTAGCACAGATACGCAGTATTTT. V gene TRBV18 combines with J gene TRBJ2-3; D may be TRBD1 or TRBD2 (5 bases each). Trimming removed 3 bases from V and 0 bases from J, with 10 bases in between. CDR3 length: 15 residues. Germline values: CDR1 KGHSH, CDR2 LQKENI.

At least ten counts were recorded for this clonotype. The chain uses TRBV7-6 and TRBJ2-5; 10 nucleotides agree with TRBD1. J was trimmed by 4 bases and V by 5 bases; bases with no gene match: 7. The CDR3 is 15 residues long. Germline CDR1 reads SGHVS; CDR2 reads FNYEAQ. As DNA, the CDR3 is TGTGCCAGCAGCCTGACAGGGGGCCTTGGAGAGACCCAGTACTTC. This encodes CASSLTGGLGETQYF.

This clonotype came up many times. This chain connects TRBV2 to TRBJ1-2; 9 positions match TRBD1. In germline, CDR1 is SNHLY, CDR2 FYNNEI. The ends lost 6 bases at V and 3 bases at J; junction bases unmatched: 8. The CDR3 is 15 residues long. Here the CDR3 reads CASSPGQGQYYGYTF. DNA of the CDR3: TGTGCCAGCAGCCCGGGACAGGGACAGTACTATGGCTACACCTTC.

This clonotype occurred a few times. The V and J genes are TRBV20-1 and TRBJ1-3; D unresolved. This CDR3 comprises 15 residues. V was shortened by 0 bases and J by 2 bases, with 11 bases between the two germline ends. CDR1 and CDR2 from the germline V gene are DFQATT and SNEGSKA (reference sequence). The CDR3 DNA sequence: TGCAGTGCTAGAGATCGGTTTGAACCTGGAAACACCATATATTTT. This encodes CSARDRFEPGNTIYF.

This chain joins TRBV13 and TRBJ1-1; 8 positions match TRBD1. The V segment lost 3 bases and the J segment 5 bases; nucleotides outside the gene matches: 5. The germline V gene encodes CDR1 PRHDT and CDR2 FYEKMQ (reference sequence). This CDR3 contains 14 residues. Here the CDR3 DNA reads TGTGCCAGCAGCTTCTCTACAGGGGGTACTGAAGCTTTCTTT. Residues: CASSFSTGGTEAFF.

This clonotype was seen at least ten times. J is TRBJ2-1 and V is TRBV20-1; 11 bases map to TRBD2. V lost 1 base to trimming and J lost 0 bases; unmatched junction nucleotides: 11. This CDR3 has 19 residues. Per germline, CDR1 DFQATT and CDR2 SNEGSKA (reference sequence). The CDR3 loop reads CSARAPIAGGLSSYNEQFF. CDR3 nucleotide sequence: TGCAGTGCTAGAGCCCCAATAGCGGGAGGGCTGAGCTCCTACAATGAGCAGTTCTTC.

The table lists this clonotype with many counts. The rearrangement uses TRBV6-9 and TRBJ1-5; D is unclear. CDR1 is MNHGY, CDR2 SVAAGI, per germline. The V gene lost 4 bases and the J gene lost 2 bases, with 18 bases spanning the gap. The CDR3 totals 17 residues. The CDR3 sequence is CASSSTLMGSGNQPQHF. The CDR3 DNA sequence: TGTGCCAGCAGTTCCACCCTTATGGGTAGCGGCAATCAGCCCCAGCATTTT.

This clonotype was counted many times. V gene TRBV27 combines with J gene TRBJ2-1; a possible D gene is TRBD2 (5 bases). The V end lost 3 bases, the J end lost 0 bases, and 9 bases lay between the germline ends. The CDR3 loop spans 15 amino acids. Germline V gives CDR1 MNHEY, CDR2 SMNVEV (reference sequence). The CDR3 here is CASSFERSSYNEQFF. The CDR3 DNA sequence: TGTGCCAGCAGTTTTGAGCGGAGCTCCTACAATGAGCAGTTCTTC.

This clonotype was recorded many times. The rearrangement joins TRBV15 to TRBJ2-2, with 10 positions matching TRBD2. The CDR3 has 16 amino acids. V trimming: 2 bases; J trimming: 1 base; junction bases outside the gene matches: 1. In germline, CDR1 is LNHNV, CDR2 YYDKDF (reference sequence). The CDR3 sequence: CATSRRLAGNTGELFF. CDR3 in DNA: TGTGCCACCAGCAGAAGACTAGCGGGGAACACCGGGGAGCTGTTTTTT.

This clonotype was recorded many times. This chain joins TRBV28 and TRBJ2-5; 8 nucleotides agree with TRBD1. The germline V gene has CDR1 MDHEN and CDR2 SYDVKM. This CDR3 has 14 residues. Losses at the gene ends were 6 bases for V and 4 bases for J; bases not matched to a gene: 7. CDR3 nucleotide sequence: TGTGCCAGCAGCCCGGACAGGGACCGAGAGACCCAGTACTTC. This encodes CASSPDRDRETQYF.

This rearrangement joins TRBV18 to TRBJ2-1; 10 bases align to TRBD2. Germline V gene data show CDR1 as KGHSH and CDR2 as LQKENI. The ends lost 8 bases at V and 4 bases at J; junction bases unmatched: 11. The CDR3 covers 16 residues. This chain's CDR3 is CASQPITAGGYNEQFF. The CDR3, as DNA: TGTGCCAGCCAACCCATTACAGCGGGAGGGTACAATGAGCAGTTCTTC. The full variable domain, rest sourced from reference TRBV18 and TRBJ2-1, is NAGVMQNPRHLVRRRGQEARLRCSPMKGHSHVYWYRQLPEEGLKFMVYLQKENIIDESGMPKERFSAEFPKEGPSILRIQQVVRGDSAAYFCASQPITAGGYNEQFFGPGTRLTVL.